One sample yielded the 21 T cell receptor beta chains listed below, sequenced in a study of cytomegalovirus exposure and HLA in healthy donors. The PCR employed 60 Vbeta primers together with 13 Jbeta primers. Clones were read by immunoSEQ multiplex PCR, and TCRdb kept only the in-frame ones, dropping some. The sample consists of 68,000 or so clones, around 80% of them appearing once. Sequenced input: PBMCs. These receptors were collected from a woman in her 30s in good health and CMV-seronegative.

The gene calls are TRBV6-1 and TRBJ1-5, with a possible D match to TRBD1 (6 bases). Germline CDR1 reads MNHNS; CDR2 reads SASEGT. There are 13 residues in the CDR3. The V and J ends lost 4 bases and 5 bases respectively, with 9 bases between them. The CDR3 coding sequence is TGTGCCAGCAGTGTTGAGGGGGATCAGCCCCAGCATTTT. Its translation: CASSVEGDQPQHF.

This clone was found once. The chain uses TRBV7-9 and TRBJ2-2; 9 bases align to TRBD1. CDR1 is SEHNR and CDR2 is FQNEAQ in the germline V gene (reference sequence). CDR3 length: 15 amino acids. J was trimmed by 0 bases and V by 5 bases; bases with no gene match: 1. The CDR3 is CASSRDRANTGELFF. CDR3 sequence (DNA): TGTGCCAGCAGCCGGGACAGGGCGAACACCGGGGAGCTGTTTTTT.

This chain links TRBV6-5 with TRBJ1-1; 7 bases fit TRBD1. V lost 6 bases, J lost 1 base, and 8 bases stayed unmatched. CDR3 length: 15 amino acids. CDR1 MNHEY and CDR2 SVGAGI come from the germline V gene. CDR3 bases: TGTGCCAGCAGCTTCACGGGACAGTCGAACACTGAAGCTTTCTTT. Its protein product is CASSFTGQSNTEAFF.

The chain couples TRBV28 to TRBJ2-2, with a tentative D call TRBD2 (6 bases). V lost 5 bases, J lost 6 bases, and 10 bases lay in between. Germline V gene sequence: CDR1 MDHEN, CDR2 SYDVKM. CDR3 length: 13 residues. DNA of the CDR3: TGTGCCAGCAGTGGAGGGGTAGCCGGGGAGCTGTTTTTT. Translation: CASSGGVAGELFF. The variable domain in full, with the rest retrieved from reference TRBV28 and TRBJ2-2, is DVKVTQSSRYLVKRTGEKVFLECVQDMDHENMFWYRQDPGLGLRLIYFSYDVKMKEKGDIPEGYSVSREKKERFSLILESASTNQTSMYLCASSGGVAGELFFGEGSRLTVL.

This clone was picked up one time. V is TRBV29-1 and J is TRBJ2-3, with TRBD2 matching 9 bases. After removal of 7 bases from V and 8 bases from J, the junction contained 16 bases not matched to a gene. The length of the CDR3 is 15 residues. Looked up from germline, CDR1 is SQVTM and CDR2 is ANQGSEA. The DNA of the CDR3 is TGCAGCGGGACACAGCGCGGGAGGGCGGCAGGTACGCAGTATTTT. It yields the protein CSGTQRGRAAGTQYF.

The genes are TRBV2 and TRBJ2-5, with D hard to call. Per the germline V gene, CDR1 is SNHLY and CDR2 is FYNNEI. With 4 bases removed from V and 4 bases from J, the gap between germline ends came to 13 bases. This CDR3 spans 14 amino acids. CDR3 loop: CASSVSGQPETQYF. The CDR3 nucleotides read TGTGCCAGCAGTGTGTCAGGTCAGCCAGAGACCCAGTACTTC.

This rearrangement joins TRBV4-1 to TRBJ1-2, with a tentative D call TRBD1 (5 bases). With 0 bases removed from V and 0 bases from J, the gap between germline ends came to 11 bases. The CDR3 sequence is 16 residues long. CDR1 and CDR2 (germline): MGHRA, YSYEKL. The CDR3 reads CASSQDGSGSNYGYTF. In DNA form, the CDR3 reads TGCGCCAGCAGCCAAGATGGGTCAGGGTCTAACTATGGCTACACCTTC.

This clone has just one count. The chain is built from TRBV5-4 and TRBJ1-1; 9 bases map to TRBD1. Germline V gene sequence: CDR1 SGHNT, CDR2 YYREEE (reference sequence). J gave up 10 bases and V 2 bases, and 9 bases lay outside the gene matches. This CDR3 comprises 14 residues. In DNA, the CDR3 is TGTGCCAGCAGCTTACAGGGGGCGAGTGTTCTAGCTTTCTTT. This codes for CASSLQGASVLAFF.

This clone occurred a few times. The junction shows a germline mismatch at one end, possibly a read error. The chain joins TRBV7-7 to TRBJ2-1; 13 nucleotides line up with TRBD2. The CDR3 totals 15 residues. Germline V lookup: CDR1 SSHAT, CDR2 FNYEAQ (reference sequence). The CDR3 region has the DNA TGTGCTAGCAGCCGCGGGACTAGCGGGAATAATGAGCAGTTCTTC. The encoded protein is CASSRGTSGNNEQFF.

The chain employs TRBV10-2 and TRBJ2-1; 7 bases match TRBD1. CDR3 length: 15 amino acids. Unmatched junction bases numbered 3, after V lost 3 bases and J lost 1 base. Germline V gene sequence: CDR1 WSHSY, CDR2 SAAADI. The CDR3, as DNA: TGCGCCAGCAGTGAAGAGGACAGGTCCTACAATGAGCAGTTCTTC. Amino acids: CASSEEDRSYNEQFF.

This chain joins TRBV5-6 and TRBJ2-1; D is possibly TRBD2 (5 bases). CDR3 length: 12 amino acids. CDR1 SGHDT and CDR2 YYEEEE come from the germline V gene. The V end lost 4 bases, the J end lost 10 bases, and 12 bases lay between the germline ends. CDR3 nucleotide sequence: TGTGCCAGCAGCGCTTCTAGCCGAGAGCAGTTCTTC. Protein: CASSASSREQFF.

The V and J genes are TRBV9 and TRBJ2-5, with TRBD2 as a possible D gene (6 bases). V dropped 7 bases and J dropped 3 bases, with 10 bases sitting between them. The CDR3 consists of 12 residues. Looked up from germline, CDR1 is SGDLS and CDR2 is YYNGEE. The DNA for the CDR3 is TGTGCCAGCTCTCCGGGGGAAGAGACCCAGTACTTC. Its protein product is CASSPGEETQYF.

This rearrangement joins TRBV4-1 to TRBJ1-2; D possibly corresponds to TRBD1 (6 bases). CDR1 and CDR2 from the germline V gene are MGHRA and YSYEKL. CDR3 length: 15 residues. Trimming removed 0 bases at V and 8 bases at J, with 16 bases between. The CDR3 region has the DNA TGCGCCAGCAGCCAAGACTATCCAGGGGCAGTCGGCTACACCTTC. Its translation is CASSQDYPGAVGYTF.

The V and J genes are TRBV4-1 and TRBJ2-5; possible D gene TRBD2, 6 bases. This CDR3 is 16 amino acids long. Trimming removed 1 base at V and 1 base at J, with 13 bases between. Germline CDR1 is MGHRA and CDR2 is YSYEKL. Written as DNA, the CDR3 is TGCGCCAGCAGCCAAGTCGGCTTAGCGGCCCAAGAGACCCAGTACTTC. This gives the protein CASSQVGLAAQETQYF.

V gene TRBV2 combines with J gene TRBJ1-4, with 7 bases that match TRBD1. The CDR3 is 13 amino acids. Unmatched junction bases numbered 5, after V lost 9 bases and J lost 4 bases. Germline V gene lookup returns CDR1 SNHLY and CDR2 FYNNEI. This CDR3 is CASSGQLNEKLFF. The CDR3 nucleotides are TGTGCCAGTTCGGGACAGCTTAATGAAAAACTGTTTTTT.

The chain combines TRBV2 with TRBJ1-5, with D hard to call. In germline, CDR1 is SNHLY, CDR2 FYNNEI. The CDR3 is 13 amino acids. Trimming pared 6 bases from V and 0 bases from J, leaving 6 bases between. The DNA of the CDR3 is TGTGCCAGCAGCAGAATTAGCAATCAGCCCCAGCATTTT. Translated: CASSRISNQPQHF.

This clone came up a few times. This chain uses TRBV2 with TRBJ2-7; 9 bases map to TRBD2. CDR3 length: 14 residues. With V trimmed by 11 bases and J by 7 bases, 15 bases remained unmatched. CDR1 and CDR2 (germline): SNHLY, FYNNEI. The CDR3 loop reads CAGAPSGVPSEQYF. The DNA of the CDR3 is TGTGCCGGAGCACCTAGCGGGGTTCCGTCGGAGCAGTACTTC.

This chain uses TRBV7-8 with TRBJ1-4, with 7 bases fitting TRBD1. V shed 0 bases, J shed 8 bases, and the junction held 3 bases outside the gene matches. The CDR3 loop spans 14 amino acids. Looked up from germline, CDR1 is SGHVS and CDR2 is FQNEAQ. Here the CDR3 reads CASSLATGREKLFF. The CDR3 DNA reads as TGTGCCAGCAGCTTAGCGACAGGGAGGGAAAAACTGTTTTTT.

V and J are TRBV6-5 and TRBJ1-6, with TRBD1 matching over 9 bases. From germline, CDR1 is MNHEY and CDR2 SVGAGI. V lost 4 bases to trimming and J lost 9 bases; unmatched junction nucleotides: 4. The CDR3 extends over 14 amino acids. The CDR3 region has the DNA TGTGCCAGCAGTTGGGGACAGGGTGTTTCACCCCTCCACTTT. It is translated as CASSWGQGVSPLHF.

This clone has only one observation. The chain combines TRBV27 with TRBJ2-1; the D is unclear. Germline loops: CDR1 MNHEY, CDR2 SMNVEV (reference sequence). CDR3 size: 12 residues. V lost 3 bases and J lost 6, with 6 bases in between. The DNA for the CDR3 is TGTGCCAGCAGTTTCGCCAGCAATGAGCAGTTCTTC. Its protein is CASSFASNEQFF.

V and J are TRBV27 and TRBJ1-2, with 7 bases that match TRBD1. The germline V gene encodes CDR1 MNHEY and CDR2 SMNVEV (reference sequence). V was clipped by 6 bases and J by 6 bases; unmatched bases: 7. The CDR3 spans 13 residues. The CDR3 DNA follows: TGTGCCAGCAGATTGACAGGGTCGGATGGCTACACCTTC. Residues: CASRLTGSDGYTF.